This T cell receptor (beta chain) comes out of a study of cytomegalovirus exposure and HLA in healthy donors. Losses at the gene ends were 4 bases for V and 0 bases for J; bases not matched to a gene: 6. Germline V lookup: CDR1 LNHDA, CDR2 SQIVND (reference sequence). This CDR3 comprises 16 residues. Researchers ran the PCR with 60 Vbeta and 13 Jbeta primers. TCRdb's copy holds only in-frame clones and misses some; the assay was immunoSEQ multiplex PCR. This table holds roughly 120,000 clones, 80% found once. This receptor was taken from a male donor in good health and CMV-seronegative. The rearrangement joins TRBV19 to TRBJ2-7, with TRBD2 matching over 10 bases. Sequencing input: PBMCs. This CDR3 reads CASSTIRTSGSYEQYF. In nucleotides, the CDR3 is TGTGCCAGTAGTACCATTAGGACTAGCGGCTCCTACGAGCAGTACTTC.